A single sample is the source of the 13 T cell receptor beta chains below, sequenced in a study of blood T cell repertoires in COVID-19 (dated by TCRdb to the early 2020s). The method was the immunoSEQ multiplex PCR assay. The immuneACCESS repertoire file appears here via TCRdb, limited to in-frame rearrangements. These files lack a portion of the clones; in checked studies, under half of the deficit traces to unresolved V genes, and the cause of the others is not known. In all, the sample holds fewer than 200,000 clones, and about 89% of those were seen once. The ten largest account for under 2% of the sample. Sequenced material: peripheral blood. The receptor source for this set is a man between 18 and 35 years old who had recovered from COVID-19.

The CDR3 coding sequence is TGCGCCAGCAGCCAGGCCTACGGGAGTGGCTCAGATACGCAGTATTTT. Protein sequence: CASSQAYGSGSDTQYF. The J gene is TRBJ2-3, the V gene TRBV4-3, with D perhaps matching TRBD2 (6 bases). The CDR3 totals 16 residues. V was pared by 3 bases and J by 4 bases, with 17 bases between. Germline V gene sequence: CDR1 LGHNA, CDR2 YSLEER.

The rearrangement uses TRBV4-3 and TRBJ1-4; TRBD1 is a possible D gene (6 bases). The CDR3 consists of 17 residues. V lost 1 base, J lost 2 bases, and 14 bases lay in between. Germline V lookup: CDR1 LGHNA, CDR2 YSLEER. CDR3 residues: CASSQGSGAETNEKLFF. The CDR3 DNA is TGCGCCAGCAGCCAAGGGTCAGGGGCCGAGACTAATGAAAAACTGTTTTTT.

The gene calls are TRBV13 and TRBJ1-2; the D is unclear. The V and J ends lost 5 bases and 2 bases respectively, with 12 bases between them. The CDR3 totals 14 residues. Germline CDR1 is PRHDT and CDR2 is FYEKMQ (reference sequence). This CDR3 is CASSPFGSNYGYTF. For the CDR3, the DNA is TGTGCCAGCAGCCCCTTCGGGTCCAACTATGGCTACACCTTC.

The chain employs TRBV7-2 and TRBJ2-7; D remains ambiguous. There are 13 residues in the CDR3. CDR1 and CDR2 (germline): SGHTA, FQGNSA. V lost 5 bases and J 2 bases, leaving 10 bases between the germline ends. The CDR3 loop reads CASSPPGAYEQYF. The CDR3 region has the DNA TGTGCCAGCAGCCCCCCCGGAGCCTACGAGCAGTACTTC. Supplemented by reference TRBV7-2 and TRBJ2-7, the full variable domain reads GAGVSQSPSNKVTEKGKDVELRCDPISGHTALYWYRQSLGQGLEFLIYFQGNSAPDKSGLPSDRFSAERTGGSVSTLTIQRTQQEDSAVYLCASSPPGAYEQYFGPGTRLTVT.

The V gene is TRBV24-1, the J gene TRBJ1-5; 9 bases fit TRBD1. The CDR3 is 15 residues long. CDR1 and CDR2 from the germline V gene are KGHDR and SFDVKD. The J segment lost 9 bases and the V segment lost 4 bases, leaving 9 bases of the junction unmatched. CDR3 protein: CATSEAGTGWLPQHF. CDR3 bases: TGTGCCACCAGTGAGGCCGGGACAGGGTGGCTGCCCCAGCATTTT.

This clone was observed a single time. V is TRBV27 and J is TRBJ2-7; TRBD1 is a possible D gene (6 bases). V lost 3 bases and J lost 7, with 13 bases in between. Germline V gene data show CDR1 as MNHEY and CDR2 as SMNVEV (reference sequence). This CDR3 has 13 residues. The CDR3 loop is CASSFYRAREQYF. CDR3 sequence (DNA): TGTGCCAGCAGTTTCTACAGGGCCAGGGAGCAGTACTTC.

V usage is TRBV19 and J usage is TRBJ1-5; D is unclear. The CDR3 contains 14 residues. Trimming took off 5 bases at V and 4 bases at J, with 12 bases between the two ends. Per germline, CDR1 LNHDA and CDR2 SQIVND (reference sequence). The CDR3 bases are TGTGCCAGTAGTTTATGGGCGAGAAATCAGCCCCAGCATTTT. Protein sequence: CASSLWARNQPQHF.

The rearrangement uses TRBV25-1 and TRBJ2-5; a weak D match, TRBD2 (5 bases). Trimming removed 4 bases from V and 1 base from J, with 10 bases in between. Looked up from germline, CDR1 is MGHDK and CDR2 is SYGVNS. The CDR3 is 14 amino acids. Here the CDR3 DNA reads TGTGCCAGCAGTGCTGCTAGCCGCCAAGAGACCCAGTACTTC. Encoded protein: CASSAASRQETQYF.

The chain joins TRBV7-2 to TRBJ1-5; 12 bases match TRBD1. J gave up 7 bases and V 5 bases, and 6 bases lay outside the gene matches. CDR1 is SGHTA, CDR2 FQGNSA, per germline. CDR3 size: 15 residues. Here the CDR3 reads CASSPGQGAGQPQHF. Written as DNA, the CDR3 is TGTGCCAGCAGCCCGGGACAGGGGGCAGGGCAGCCCCAGCATTTT.

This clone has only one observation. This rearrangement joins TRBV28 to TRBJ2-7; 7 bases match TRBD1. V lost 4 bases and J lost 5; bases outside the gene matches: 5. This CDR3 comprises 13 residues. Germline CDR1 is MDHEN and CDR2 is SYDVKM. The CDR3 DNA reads TGTGCCAGCAGTTGGTTAGGGGGCCACGAGCAGTACTTC. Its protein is CASSWLGGHEQYF.

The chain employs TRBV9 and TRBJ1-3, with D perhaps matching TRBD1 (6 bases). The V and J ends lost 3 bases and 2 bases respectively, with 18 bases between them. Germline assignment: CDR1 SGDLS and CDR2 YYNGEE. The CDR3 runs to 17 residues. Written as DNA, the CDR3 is TGTGCCAGCAGCGCTAACCCTTCAGGGGAACCTGGAAACACCATATATTTT. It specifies CASSANPSGEPGNTIYF.

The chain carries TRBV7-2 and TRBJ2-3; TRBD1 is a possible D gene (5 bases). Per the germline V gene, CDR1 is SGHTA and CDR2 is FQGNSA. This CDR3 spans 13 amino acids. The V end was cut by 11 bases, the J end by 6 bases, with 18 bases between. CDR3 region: CAFRTQGSDTQYF. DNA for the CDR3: TGTGCCTTTAGGACGCAGGGTTCGGATACGCAGTATTTT.

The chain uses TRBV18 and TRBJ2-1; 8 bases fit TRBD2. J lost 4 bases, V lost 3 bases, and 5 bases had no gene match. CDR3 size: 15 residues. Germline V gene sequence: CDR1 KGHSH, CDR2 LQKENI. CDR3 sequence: CASSPGLAGYNEQFF. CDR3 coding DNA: TGTGCCAGCTCACCGGGGCTAGCGGGTTACAATGAGCAGTTCTTC.